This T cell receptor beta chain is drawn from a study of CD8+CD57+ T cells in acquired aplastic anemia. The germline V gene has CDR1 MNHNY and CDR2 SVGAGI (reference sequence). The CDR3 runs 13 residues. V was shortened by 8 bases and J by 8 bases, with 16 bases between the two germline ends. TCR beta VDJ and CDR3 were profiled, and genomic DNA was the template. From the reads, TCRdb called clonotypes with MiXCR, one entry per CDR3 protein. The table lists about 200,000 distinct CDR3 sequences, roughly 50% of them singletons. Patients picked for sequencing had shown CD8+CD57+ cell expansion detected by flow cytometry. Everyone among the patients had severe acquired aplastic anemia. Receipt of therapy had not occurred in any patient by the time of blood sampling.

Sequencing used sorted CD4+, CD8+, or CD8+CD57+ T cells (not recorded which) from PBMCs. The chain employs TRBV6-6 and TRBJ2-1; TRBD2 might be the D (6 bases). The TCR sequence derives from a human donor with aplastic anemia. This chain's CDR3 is CASEVPREDEQFF. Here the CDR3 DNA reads TGTGCCAGCGAGGTCCCAAGGGAGGATGAGCAGTTCTTC.